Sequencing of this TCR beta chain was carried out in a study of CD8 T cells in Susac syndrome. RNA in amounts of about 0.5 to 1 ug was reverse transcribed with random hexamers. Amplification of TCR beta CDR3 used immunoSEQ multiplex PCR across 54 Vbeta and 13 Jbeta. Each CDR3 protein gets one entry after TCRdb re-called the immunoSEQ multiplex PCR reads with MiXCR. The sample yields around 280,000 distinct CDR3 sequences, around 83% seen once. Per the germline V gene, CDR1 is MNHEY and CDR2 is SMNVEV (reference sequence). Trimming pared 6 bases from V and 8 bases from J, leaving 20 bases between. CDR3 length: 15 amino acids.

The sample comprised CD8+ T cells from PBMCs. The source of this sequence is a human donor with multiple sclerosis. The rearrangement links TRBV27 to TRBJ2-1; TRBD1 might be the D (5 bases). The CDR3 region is CASSHRTPLTDEQFF. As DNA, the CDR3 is TGTGCCAGCAGCCACAGGACCCCCTTGACGGATGAGCAGTTCTTC.